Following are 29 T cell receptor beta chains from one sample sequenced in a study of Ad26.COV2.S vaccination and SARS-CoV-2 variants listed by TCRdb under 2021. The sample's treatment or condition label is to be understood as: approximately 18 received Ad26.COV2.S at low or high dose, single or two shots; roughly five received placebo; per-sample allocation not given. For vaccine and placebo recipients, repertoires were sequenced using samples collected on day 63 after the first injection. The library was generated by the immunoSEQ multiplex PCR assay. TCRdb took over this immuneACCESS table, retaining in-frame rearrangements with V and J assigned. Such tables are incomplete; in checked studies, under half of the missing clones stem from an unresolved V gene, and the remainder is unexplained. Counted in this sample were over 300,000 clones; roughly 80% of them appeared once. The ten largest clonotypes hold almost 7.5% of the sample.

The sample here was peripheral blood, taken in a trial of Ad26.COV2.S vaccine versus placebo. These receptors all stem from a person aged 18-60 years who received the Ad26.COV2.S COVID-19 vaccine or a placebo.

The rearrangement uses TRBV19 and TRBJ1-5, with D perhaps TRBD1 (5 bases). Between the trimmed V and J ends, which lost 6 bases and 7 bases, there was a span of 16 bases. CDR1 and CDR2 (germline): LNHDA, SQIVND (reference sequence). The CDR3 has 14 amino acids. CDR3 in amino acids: CASRFGQGVQPQHF. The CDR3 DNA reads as TGTGCCAGTAGGTTCGGGCAGGGCGTCCAGCCCCAGCATTTT. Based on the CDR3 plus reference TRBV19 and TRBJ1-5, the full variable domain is DGGITQSPKYLFRKEGQNVTLSCEQNLNHDAMYWYRQDPGQGLRLIYYSQIVNDFQKGDIAEGYSVSREKKESFPLTVTSAQKNPTAFYLCASRFGQGVQPQHFGDGTRLSIL.

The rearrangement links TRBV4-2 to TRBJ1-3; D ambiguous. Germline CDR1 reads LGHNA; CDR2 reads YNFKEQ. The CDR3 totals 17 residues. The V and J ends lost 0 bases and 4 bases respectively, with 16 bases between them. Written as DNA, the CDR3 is TGTGCCAGCAGCCAAGAACGGCGGGCAGACCGGGGAAACACCATATATTTT. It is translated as CASSQERRADRGNTIYF.

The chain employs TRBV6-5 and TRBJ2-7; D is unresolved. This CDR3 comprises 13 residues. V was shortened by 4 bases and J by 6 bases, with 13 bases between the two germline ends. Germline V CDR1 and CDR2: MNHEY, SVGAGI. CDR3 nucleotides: TGTGCCAGCAGTTCGACCTGGGTGGGCGAGCAGTACTTC. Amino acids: CASSSTWVGEQYF.

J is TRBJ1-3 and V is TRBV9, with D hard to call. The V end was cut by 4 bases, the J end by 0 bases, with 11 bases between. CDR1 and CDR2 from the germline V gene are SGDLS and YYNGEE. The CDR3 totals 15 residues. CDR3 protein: CASSNTQISGNTIYF. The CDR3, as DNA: TGTGCCAGCAGCAATACCCAGATCTCTGGAAACACCATATATTTT.

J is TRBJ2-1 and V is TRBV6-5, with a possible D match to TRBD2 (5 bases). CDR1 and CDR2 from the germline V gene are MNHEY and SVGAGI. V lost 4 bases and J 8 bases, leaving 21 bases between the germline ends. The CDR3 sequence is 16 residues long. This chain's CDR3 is CASSSLVSGAEDEQFF. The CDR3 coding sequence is TGTGCCAGCAGTTCCCTAGTGAGCGGTGCGGAGGATGAGCAGTTCTTC.

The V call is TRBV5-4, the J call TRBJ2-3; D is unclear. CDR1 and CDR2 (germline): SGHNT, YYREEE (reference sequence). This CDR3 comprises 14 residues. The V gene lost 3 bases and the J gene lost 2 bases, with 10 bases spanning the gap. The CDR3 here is CASSSLGYTDTQYF. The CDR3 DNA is TGTGCCAGCAGCTCCCTAGGGTACACAGATACGCAGTATTTT. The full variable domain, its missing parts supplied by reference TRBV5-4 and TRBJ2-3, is ETGVTQSPTHLIKTRGQQVTLRCSSQSGHNTVSWYQQALGQGPQFIFQYYREEENGRGNFPPRFSGLQFPNYSSELNVNALELDDSALYLCASSSLGYTDTQYFGPGTRLTVL.

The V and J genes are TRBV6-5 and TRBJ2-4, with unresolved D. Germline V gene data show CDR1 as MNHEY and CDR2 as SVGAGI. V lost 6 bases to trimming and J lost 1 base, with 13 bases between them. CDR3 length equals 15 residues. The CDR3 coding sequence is TGTGCCAGCAGCCCAGGTGGCATGGCCAAAAACATTCAGTACTTC. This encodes CASSPGGMAKNIQYF.

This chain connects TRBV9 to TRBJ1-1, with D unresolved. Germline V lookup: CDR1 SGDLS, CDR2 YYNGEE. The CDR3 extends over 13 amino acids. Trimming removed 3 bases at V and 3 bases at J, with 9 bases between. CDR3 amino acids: CASSASGYTEAFF. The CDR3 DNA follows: TGTGCCAGCAGCGCCTCTGGCTACACTGAAGCTTTCTTT. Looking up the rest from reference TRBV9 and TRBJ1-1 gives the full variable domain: DSGVTQTPKHLITATGQRVTLRCSPRSGDLSVYWYQQSLDQGLQFLIQYYNGEERAKGNILERFSAQQFPDLHSELNLSSLELGDSALYFCASSASGYTEAFFGQGTRLTVV.

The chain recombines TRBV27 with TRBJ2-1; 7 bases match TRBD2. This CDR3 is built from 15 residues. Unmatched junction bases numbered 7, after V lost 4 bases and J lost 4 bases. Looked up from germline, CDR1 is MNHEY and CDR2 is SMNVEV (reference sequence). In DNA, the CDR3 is TGTGCCAGCAGTTCGGCGGGAGTGGGGTACAATGAGCAGTTCTTC. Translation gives CASSSAGVGYNEQFF.

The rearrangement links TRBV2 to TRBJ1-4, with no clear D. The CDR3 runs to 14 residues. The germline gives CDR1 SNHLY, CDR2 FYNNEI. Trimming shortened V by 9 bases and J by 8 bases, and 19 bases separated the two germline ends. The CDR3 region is CASEIRGFGEKLFF. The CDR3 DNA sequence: TGTGCCAGTGAGATCCGTGGGTTTGGAGAAAAACTGTTTTTT.

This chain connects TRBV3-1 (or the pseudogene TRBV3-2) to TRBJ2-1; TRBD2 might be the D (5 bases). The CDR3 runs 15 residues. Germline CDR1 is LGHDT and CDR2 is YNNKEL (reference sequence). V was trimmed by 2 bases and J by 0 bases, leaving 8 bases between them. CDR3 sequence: CASSQRGSSYNEQFF. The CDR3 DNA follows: TGTGCCAGCAGCCAACGGGGTAGCTCCTACAATGAGCAGTTCTTC.

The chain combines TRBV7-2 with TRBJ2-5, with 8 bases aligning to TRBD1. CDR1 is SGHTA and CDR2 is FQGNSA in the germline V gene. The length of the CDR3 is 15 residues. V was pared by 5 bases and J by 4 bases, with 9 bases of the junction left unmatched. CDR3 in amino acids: CASSPYDTGGETQYF. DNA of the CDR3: TGTGCCAGCAGCCCTTATGACACAGGGGGAGAGACCCAGTACTTC.

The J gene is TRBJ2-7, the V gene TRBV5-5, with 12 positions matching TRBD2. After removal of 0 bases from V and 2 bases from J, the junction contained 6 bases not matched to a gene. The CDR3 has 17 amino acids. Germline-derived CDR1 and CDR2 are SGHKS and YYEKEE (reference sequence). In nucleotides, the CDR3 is TGTGCCAGCAGCTTGGGCCTAGCGGGAGGGCCAGCCTACGAGCAGTACTTC. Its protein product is CASSLGLAGGPAYEQYF.

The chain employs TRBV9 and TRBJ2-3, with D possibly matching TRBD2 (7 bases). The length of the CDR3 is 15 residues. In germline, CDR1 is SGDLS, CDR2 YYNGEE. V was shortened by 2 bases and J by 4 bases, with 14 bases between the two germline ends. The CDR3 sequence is CASSVGWGGADTQYF. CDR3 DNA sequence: TGTGCCAGCAGCGTCGGGTGGGGGGGCGCAGATACGCAGTATTTT.

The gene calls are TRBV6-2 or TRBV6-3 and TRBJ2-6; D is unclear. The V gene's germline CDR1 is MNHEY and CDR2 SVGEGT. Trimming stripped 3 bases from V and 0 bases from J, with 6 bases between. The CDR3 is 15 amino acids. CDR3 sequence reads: CASSYWSSGANVLTF. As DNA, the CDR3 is TGTGCCAGCAGTTATTGGAGCTCTGGGGCCAACGTCCTGACTTTC.

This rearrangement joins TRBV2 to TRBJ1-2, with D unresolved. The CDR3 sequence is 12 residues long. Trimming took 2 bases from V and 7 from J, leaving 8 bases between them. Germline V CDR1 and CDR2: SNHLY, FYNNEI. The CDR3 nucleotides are TGTGCCAGCAGTGAATTTGTCACTGGCTACACCTTC. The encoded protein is CASSEFVTGYTF.

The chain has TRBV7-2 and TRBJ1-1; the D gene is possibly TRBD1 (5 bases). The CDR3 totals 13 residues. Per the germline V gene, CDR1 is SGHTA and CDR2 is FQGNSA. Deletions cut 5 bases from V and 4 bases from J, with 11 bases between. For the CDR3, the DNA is TGTGCCAGCAGCCCCGATGGGGCCACTGAAGCTTTCTTT. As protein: CASSPDGATEAFF.

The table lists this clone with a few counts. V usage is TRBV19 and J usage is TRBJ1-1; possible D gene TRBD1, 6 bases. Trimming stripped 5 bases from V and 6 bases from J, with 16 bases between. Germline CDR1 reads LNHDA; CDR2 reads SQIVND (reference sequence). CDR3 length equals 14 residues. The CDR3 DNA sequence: TGTGCCAGTAGTTTGGGCCAGGGGTCGGCTGAAGCTTTCTTT. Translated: CASSLGQGSAEAFF.

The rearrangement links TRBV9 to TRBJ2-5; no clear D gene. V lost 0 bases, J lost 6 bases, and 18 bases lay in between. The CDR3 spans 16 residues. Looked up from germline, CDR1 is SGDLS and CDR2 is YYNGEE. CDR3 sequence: CASSVVRRTRGKTQYF. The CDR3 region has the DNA TGTGCCAGCAGCGTAGTTCGGAGAACGAGAGGCAAGACCCAGTACTTC.

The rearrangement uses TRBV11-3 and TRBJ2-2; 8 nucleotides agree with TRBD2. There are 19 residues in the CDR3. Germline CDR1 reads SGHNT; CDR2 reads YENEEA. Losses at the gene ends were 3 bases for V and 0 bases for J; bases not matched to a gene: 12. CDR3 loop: CASSFSIFLAGTNTGELFF. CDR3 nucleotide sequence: TGTGCCAGCAGCTTTAGTATATTTCTAGCGGGTACGAACACCGGGGAGCTGTTTTTT.

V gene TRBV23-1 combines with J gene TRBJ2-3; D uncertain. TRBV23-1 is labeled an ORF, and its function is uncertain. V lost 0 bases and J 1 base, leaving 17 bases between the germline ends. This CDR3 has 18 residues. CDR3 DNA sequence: TGCGCCAGCAGTCAATCGGGCAGCCTCTGTCCAGGCACAGATACGCAGTATTTT. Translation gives CASSQSGSLCPGTDTQYF.

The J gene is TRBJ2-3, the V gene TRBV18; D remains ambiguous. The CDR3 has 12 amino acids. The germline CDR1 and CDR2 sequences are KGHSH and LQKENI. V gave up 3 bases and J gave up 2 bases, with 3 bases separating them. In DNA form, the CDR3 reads TGTGCCAGCTCACCGGCCACAGATACGCAGTATTTT. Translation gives CASSPATDTQYF. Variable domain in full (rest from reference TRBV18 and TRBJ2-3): NAGVMQNPRHLVRRRGQEARLRCSPMKGHSHVYWYRQLPEEGLKFMVYLQKENIIDESGMPKERFSAEFPKEGPSILRIQQVVRGDSAAYFCASSPATDTQYFGPGTRLTVL.

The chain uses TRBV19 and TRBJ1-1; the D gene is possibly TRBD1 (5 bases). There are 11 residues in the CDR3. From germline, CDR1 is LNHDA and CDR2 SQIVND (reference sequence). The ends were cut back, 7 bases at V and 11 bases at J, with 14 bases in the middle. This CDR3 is CASNRGDAAFF. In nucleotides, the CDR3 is TGTGCCAGTAATAGAGGGGATGCGGCTTTCTTT.

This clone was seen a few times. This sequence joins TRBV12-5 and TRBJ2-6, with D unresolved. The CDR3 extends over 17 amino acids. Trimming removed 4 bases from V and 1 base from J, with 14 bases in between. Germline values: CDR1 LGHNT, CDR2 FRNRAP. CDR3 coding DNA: TGTGCTAGTGGTTCGTTATCCCCCCCGTCTGGGGCCAACGTCCTGACTTTC. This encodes CASGSLSPPSGANVLTF.

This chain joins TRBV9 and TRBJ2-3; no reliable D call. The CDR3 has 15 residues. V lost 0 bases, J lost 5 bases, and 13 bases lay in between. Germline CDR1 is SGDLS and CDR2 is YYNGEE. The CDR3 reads CASSVGGRVGDTQYF. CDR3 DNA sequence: TGTGCCAGCAGCGTAGGTGGCCGTGTGGGAGATACGCAGTATTTT.

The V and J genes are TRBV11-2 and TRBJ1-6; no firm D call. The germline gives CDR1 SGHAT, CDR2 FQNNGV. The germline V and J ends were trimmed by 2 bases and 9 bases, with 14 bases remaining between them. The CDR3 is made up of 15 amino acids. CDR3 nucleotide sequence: TGTGCCAGCAGCTTAAGTGATCCCCGAGGTTCACCCCTCCACTTT. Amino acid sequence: CASSLSDPRGSPLHF.

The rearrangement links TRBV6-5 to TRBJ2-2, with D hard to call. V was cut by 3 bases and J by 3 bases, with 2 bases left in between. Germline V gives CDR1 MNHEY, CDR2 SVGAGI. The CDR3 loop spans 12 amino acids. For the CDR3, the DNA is TGTGCCAGCAGTTATGACACCGGGGAGCTGTTTTTT. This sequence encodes CASSYDTGELFF.

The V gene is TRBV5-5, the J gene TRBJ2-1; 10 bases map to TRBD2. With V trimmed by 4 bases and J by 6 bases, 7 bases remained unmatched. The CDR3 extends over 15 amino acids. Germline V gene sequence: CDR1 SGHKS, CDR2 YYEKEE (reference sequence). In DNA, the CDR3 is TGTGCCAGCAGCCCGGCTAGCGGGAGCACCAATGAGCAGTTCTTC. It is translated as CASSPASGSTNEQFF.

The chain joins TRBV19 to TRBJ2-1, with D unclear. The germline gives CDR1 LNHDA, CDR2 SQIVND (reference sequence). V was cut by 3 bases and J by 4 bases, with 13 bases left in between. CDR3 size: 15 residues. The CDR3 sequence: CASSIWAGFYNEQFF. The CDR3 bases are TGTGCCAGTAGTATCTGGGCAGGATTTTACAATGAGCAGTTCTTC.